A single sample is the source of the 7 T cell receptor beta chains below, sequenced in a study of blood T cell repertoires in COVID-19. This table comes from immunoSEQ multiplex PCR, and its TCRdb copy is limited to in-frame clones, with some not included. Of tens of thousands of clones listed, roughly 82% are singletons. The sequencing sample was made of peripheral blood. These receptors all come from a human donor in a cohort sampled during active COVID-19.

Here the CDR3 DNA reads TGTGCCAGCAGGGGACAGGGAGTCAACTATGGCTACACCTTC. As protein: CASRGQGVNYGYTF. The V gene is TRBV6-5, the J gene TRBJ1-2; TRBD1 aligns across 9 bases. Germline V gives CDR1 MNHEY, CDR2 SVGAGI. The V gene end was trimmed by 6 bases and the J gene end by 2 bases; junction bases not matched to a gene: 4. The CDR3 covers 14 residues.

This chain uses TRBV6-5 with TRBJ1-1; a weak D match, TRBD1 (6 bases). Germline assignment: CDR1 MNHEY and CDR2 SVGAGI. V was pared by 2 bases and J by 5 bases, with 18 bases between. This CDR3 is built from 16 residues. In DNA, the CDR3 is TGTGCCAGCAGTTACCCCGCTGGGGGGGCACGGACTGAAGCTTTCTTT. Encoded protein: CASSYPAGGARTEAFF.

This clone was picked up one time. The CDR3 sequence is CASSPRAGGNEQFF. CDR3 in DNA: TGTGCCAGCAGCCCCCGAGCAGGGGGGAATGAGCAGTTCTTC. The rearrangement uses TRBV11-3 and TRBJ2-1; a possible D gene is TRBD1 (7 bases). Germline CDR1 SGHNT, CDR2 YENEEA. Trimming left V 5 bases short and J 7 bases short, with 15 bases between. This CDR3 has 14 amino acids. Full variable domain (outside the CDR3, taken from reference TRBV11-3 and TRBJ2-1): EAGVVQSPRYKIIEKKQPVAFWCNPISGHNTLYWYLQNLGQGPELLIRYENEEAVDDSQLPKDRFSAERLKGVDSTLKIQPAELGDSAVYLCASSPRAGGNEQFFGPGTRLTVL.

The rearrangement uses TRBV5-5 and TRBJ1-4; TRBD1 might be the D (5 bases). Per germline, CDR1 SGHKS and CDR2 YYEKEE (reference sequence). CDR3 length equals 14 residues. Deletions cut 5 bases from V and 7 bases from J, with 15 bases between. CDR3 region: CASSYSRGGEKLFF. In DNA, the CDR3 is TGTGCCAGCAGTTACTCAAGGGGAGGTGAAAAACTGTTTTTT.

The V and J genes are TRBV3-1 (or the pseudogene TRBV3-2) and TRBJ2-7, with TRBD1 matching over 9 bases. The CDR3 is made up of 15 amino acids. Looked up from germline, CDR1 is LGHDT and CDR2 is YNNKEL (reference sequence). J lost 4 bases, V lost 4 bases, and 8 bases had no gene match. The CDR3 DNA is TGTGCCAGCAGCCTTAACTGGGACAGGGCTTACGAGCAGTACTTC. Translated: CASSLNWDRAYEQYF.

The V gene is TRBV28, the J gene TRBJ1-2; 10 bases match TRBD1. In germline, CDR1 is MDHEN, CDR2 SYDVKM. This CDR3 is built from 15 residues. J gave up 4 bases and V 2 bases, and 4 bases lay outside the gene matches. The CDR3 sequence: CASSLGGTGVYGYTF. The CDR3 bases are TGTGCCAGCAGTTTAGGCGGGACAGGGGTCTATGGCTACACCTTC.

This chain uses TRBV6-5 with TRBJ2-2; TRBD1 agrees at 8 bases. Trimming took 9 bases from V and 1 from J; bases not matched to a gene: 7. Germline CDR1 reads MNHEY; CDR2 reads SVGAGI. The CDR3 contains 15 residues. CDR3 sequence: CASYSGTGNTGELFF. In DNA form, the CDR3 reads TGTGCCAGTTATTCCGGGACAGGGAACACCGGGGAGCTGTTTTTT.